This T cell receptor beta chain is from a study of T cells in Graves' hyperthyroidism and ophthalmopathy. Study-level background: Peripheral blood was obtained at initial diagnosis, preceding any treatment.

For Graves' hyperthyroidism to be stable, ophthalmopathy could not progress within 18 months. The germline V gene has CDR1 SEHNR and CDR2 FQNEAQ (reference sequence). The V and J ends lost 1 base and 8 bases, in that order; junction bases with no gene match: 10. There are 15 residues in the CDR3. Amplified TCR beta CDR3 regions derived from RNA transcripts. RT-PCR in the first round (using the HTBI primer set) targeted the TCR CDR3. TCRdb recomputed calls from the multiplex PCR reads with MiXCR, one row per CDR3 protein. The sample holds around 190,000 distinct CDR3 sequences, about a sixth seen once.

Input material: blood. This sequence was found in a woman in her forties or fifties with Graves' hyperthyroidism. This chain links TRBV7-9 with TRBJ1-2; 7 nucleotides match TRBD1. The DNA for the CDR3 is TGTGCCAGCAGCTTAGGACAGGGCCTTCGAGAGGGCTACACCTTC. Translating gives CASSLGQGLREGYTF.